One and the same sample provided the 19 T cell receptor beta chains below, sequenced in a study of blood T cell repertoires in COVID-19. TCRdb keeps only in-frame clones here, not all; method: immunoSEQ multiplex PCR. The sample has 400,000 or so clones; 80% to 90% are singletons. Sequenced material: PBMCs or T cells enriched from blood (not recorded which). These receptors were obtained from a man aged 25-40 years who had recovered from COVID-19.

The CDR3 reads CASSPGQGTETQYF. The CDR3, as DNA: TGTGCCAGCAGTCCCGGACAGGGGACGGAGACCCAGTACTTC. This rearrangement joins TRBV28 to TRBJ2-5, with 9 bases that match TRBD1. The CDR3 length is 14 residues. After removal of 5 bases from V and 5 bases from J, the junction contained 6 bases not matched to a gene. Germline V gene data show CDR1 as MDHEN and CDR2 as SYDVKM.

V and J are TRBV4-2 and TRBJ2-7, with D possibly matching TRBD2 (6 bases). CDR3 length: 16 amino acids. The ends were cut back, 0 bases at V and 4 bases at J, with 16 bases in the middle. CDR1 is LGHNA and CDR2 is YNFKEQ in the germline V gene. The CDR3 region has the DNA TGTGCCAGCAGCCAAGATGTTTCAGGAGGGCGGTACGAGCAGTACTTC. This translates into CASSQDVSGGRYEQYF.

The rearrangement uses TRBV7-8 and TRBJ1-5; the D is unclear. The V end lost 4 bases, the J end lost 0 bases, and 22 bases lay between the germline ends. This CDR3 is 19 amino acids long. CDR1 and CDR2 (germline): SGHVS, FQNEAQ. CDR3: CASSSGRVGGLYSNQPQHF. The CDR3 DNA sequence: TGTGCCAGCAGCTCCGGGCGAGTAGGAGGACTTTATAGCAATCAGCCCCAGCATTTT.

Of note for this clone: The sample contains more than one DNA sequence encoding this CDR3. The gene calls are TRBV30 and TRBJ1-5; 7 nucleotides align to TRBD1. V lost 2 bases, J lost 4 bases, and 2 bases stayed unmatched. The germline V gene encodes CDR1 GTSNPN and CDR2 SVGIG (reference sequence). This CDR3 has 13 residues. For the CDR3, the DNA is TGTGCCTGGAGTAGGGACAGTAATCAGCCCCAGCATTTT. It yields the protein CAWSRDSNQPQHF.

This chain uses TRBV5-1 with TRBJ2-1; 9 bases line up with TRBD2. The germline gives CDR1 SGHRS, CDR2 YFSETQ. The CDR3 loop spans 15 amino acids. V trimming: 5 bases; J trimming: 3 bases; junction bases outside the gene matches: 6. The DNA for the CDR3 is TGCGCCAGCAGGTTTGGACTAGCGAACTACAATGAGCAGTTCTTC. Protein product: CASRFGLANYNEQFF.

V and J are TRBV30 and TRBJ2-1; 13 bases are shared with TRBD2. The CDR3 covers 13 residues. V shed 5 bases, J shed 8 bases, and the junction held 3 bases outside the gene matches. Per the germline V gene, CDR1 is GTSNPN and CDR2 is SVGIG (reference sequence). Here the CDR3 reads CAWRLAGGYEQFF. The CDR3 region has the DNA TGTGCCTGGCGACTAGCGGGAGGATATGAGCAGTTCTTC.

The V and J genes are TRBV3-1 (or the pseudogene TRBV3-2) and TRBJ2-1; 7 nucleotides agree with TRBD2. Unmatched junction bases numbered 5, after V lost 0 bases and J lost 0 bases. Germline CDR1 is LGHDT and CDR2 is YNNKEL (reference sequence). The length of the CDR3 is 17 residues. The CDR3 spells CASSQDLGGSSYNEQFF. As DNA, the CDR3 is TGTGCCAGCAGCCAAGATCTGGGCGGGAGCTCCTACAATGAGCAGTTCTTC.

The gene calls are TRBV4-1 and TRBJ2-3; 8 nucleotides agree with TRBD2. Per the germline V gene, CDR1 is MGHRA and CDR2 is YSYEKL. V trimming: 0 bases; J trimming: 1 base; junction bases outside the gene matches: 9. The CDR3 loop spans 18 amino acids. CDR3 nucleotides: TGCGCCAGCAGCCAAGATTCAGTACTAGCGGCCGGCACAGATACGCAGTATTTT. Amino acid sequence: CASSQDSVLAAGTDTQYF.

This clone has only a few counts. CDR3: CASSQGQGTNIQYF. Written as DNA, the CDR3 is TGTGCCAGCTCACAGGGACAGGGTACGAACATTCAGTACTTC. The chain uses TRBV18 and TRBJ2-4; 9 nucleotides agree with TRBD1. The J segment lost 7 bases and the V segment lost 4 bases, leaving 5 bases of the junction unmatched. The germline V gene encodes CDR1 KGHSH and CDR2 LQKENI. The CDR3 covers 14 residues.

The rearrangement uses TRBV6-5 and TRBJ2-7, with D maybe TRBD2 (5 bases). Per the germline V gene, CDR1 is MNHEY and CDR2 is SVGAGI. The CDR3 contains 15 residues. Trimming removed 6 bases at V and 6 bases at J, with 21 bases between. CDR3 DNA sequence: TGTGCCAGCAGCCTTGTAGCGCCTCCTACGTCCGAGCAGTACTTC. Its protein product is CASSLVAPPTSEQYF.

CDR3 DNA: TGTGCCAGCAGCTTAGGCGGCGGGCTTAACTACGAGCAGTACTTC. Protein sequence: CASSLGGGLNYEQYF. The rearrangement uses TRBV7-2 and TRBJ2-7, with D possibly matching TRBD2 (5 bases). The V gene's germline CDR1 is SGHTA and CDR2 FQGNSA. V was pared by 1 base and J by 3 bases, with 13 bases between. There are 15 residues in the CDR3.

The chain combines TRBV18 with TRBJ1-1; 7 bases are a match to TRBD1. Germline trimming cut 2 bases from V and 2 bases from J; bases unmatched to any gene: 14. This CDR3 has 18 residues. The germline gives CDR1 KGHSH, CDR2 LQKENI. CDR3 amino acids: CASSPIRDSRQANTEAFF. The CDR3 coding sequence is TGTGCCAGCTCACCAATAAGGGACAGCCGACAGGCAAACACTGAAGCTTTCTTT.

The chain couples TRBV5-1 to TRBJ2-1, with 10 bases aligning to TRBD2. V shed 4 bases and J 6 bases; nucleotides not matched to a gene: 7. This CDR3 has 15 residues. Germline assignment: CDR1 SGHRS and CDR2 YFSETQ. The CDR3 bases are TGCGCCAGCAGCCACGCTAGCGGGAGTAGCAATGAGCAGTTCTTC. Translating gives CASSHASGSSNEQFF.

CDR3 sequence: CASSFGLAGEETQYF. In nucleotides, the CDR3 is TGTGCCAGCAGCTTCGGACTAGCGGGAGAAGAGACCCAGTACTTC. The chain combines TRBV5-4 with TRBJ2-5; 13 positions agree with TRBD2. V gave up 2 bases and J gave up 3 bases; unmatched junction bases: 1. There are 15 residues in the CDR3. Germline V gene lookup returns CDR1 SGHNT and CDR2 YYREEE (reference sequence). The complete variable domain, with remaining parts taken from reference TRBV5-4 and TRBJ2-5, reads ETGVTQSPTHLIKTRGQQVTLRCSSQSGHNTVSWYQQALGQGPQFIFQYYREEENGRGNFPPRFSGLQFPNYSSELNVNALELDDSALYLCASSFGLAGEETQYFGPGTRLLVL.

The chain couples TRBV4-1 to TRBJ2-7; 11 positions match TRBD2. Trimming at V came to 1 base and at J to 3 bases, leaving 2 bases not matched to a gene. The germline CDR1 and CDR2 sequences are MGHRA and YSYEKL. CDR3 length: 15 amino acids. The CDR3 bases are TGCGCCAGCAGCCAAGGGGGACTAGCGGTCTACGAGCAGTACTTC. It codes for CASSQGGLAVYEQYF.

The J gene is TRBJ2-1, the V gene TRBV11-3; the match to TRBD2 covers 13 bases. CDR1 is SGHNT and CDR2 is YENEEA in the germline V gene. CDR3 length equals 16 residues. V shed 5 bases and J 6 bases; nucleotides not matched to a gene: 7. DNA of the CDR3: TGTGCCAGCAGCCCTCGACTAGCGGGGGGCATCAATGAGCAGTTCTTC. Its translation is CASSPRLAGGINEQFF.

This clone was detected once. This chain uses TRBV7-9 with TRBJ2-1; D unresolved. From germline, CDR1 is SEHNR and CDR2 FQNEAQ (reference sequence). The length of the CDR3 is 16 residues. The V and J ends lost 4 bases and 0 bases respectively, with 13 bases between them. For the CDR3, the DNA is TGTGCCAGCAGCTCCATTGAGGAGAGCTCCTACAATGAGCAGTTCTTC. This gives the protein CASSSIEESSYNEQFF.

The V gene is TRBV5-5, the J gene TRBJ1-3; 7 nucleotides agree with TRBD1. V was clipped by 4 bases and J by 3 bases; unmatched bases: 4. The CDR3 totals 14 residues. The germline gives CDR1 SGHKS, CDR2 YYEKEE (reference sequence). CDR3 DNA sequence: TGTGCCAGCAGCCTTGGACAGGTTGGAAACACCATATATTTT. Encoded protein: CASSLGQVGNTIYF.

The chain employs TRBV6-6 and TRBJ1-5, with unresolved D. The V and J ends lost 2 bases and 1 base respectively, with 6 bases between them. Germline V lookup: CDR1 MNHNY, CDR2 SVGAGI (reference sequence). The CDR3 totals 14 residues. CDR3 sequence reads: CASSYGQSNQPQHF. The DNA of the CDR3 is TGTGCCAGCAGTTACGGGCAGAGCAATCAGCCCCAGCATTTT.